This T cell receptor (beta chain) was found in a study of cytomegalovirus exposure and HLA in healthy donors. A multiplex PCR was run with 60 Vbeta primers and 13 Jbeta primers. Sequenced by immunoSEQ multiplex PCR; TCRdb stores in-frame clones only, minus some. The table shows around 190,000 clones, with roughly 72% occurring only once. Findings and caveats of the study: With high specificity and sensitivity, the classifier reportedly diagnosed cytomegalovirus status.

Concerning this clone itself: The antigen remains undetermined.

Germline V CDR1 and CDR2: SGDLS, YYNGEE. The V and J ends lost 3 bases and 4 bases, in that order; junction bases with no gene match: 12. The CDR3 consists of 16 residues. This sequence originates from a man aged 25-40 years in good health and CMV-seronegative. The sequencing input was PBMCs. The chain couples TRBV9 to TRBJ1-2; TRBD1 matches at 7 bases. As DNA, the CDR3 is TGTGCCAGCAGCGAAATACCGGGACAGAACTTCTATGGCTACACCTTC. Its protein is CASSEIPGQNFYGYTF.